This T cell receptor beta chain was captured in a study of PD-L1 blockade in urothelial cancer. About the study: About 85% of the roughly 29 patients were men whose urothelial cancer was bladder-origin. Samples came from 3 weeks, at the second dose, and 6 weeks into treatment. The study, taken as a whole, reports: Clonality of blood TCR below the median before treatment predicted better survival.

With respect to this clone: What it recognizes is unknown.

The authors spiked synthetic TCR analog templates into each PCR. Generated by immunoSEQ multiplex PCR, the TCRdb table keeps only in-frame clones and is missing some. The sample has around 130,000 clones, roughly 83% seen once. Time point: pretreatment peripheral blood. The source was PBMCs, collected around atezolizumab (anti-PD-L1) treatment. This receptor was obtained from a man aged 45-60 years with urothelial cancer.

The CDR3 reads CASSLRTSGHYNEQFF. Written as DNA, the CDR3 is TGTGCCAGCAGCCTGCGGACTAGCGGGCATTACAATGAGCAGTTCTTC. The chain uses TRBV14 and TRBJ2-1, with 11 bases identical to TRBD2. Germline CDR1 SGHDN, CDR2 FVKESK. J gave up 4 bases and V 4 bases, and 6 bases lay outside the gene matches. The CDR3 loop spans 16 amino acids.